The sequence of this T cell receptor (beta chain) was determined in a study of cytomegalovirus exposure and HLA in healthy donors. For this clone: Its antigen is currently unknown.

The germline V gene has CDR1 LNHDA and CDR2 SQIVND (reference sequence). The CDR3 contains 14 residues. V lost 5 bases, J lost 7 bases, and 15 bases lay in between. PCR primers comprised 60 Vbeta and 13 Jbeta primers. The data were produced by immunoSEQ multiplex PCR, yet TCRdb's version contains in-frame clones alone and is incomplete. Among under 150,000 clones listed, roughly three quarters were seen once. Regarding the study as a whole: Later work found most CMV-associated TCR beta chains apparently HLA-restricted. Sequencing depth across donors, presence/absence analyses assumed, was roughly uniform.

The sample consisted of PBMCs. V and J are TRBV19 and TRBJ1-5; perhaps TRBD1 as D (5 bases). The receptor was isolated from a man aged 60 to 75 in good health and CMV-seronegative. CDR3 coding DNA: TGTGCCAGTAGTGAGAATTCTCAGGGACAGCCCCAGCATTTT. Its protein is CASSENSQGQPQHF.